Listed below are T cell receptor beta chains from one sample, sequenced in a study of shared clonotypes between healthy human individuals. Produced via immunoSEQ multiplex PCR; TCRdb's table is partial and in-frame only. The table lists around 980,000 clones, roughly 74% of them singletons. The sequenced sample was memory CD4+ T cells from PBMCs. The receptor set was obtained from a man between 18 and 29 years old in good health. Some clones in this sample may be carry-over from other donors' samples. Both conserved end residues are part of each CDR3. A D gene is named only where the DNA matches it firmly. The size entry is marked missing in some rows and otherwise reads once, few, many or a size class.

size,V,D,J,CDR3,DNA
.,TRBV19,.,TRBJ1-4,CASNDLTNEKLFF,TGTGCCAGTAACGACTTAACTAATGAAAAACTGTTTTTT
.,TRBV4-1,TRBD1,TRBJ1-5,CASSQDRWANQPQHF,TGCGCCAGCAGCCAGGACAGGTGGGCTAATCAGCCCCAGCATTTT
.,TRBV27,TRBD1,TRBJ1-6,CASKPTGSSYNSPLHF,TGTGCCAGCAAGCCGACAGGGAGCTCCTATAATTCACCCCTCCACTTT
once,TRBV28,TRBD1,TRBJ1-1,CASLKPGQGRTEAFF,TGTGCCAGCCTTAAACCTGGACAGGGAAGGACTGAAGCTTTCTTT
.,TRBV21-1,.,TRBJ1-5,CASTPRCHSNQPQHF,TGTGCCAGCACTCCGAGGTGCCATAGCAATCAGCCCCAGCATTTT
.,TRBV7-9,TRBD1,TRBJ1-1,CASSLGQGMPEAFF,TGTGCCAGCAGCTTGGGACAGGGGATGCCTGAAGCTTTCTTT
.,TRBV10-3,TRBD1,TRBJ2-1,CAISADPGQGGTRPIDEQFF,TGTGCCATCAGTGCGGATCCGGGACAGGGGGGGACTAGGCCCATTGATGAGCAGTTCTTC
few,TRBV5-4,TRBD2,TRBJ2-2,CASSAGLAGGWMFF,TGTGCCAGCAGCGCGGGACTAGCGGGAGGGTGGATGTTTTTT
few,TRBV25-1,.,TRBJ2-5,CASSALGQGGETQYF,TGTGCCAGCAGCGCCTTAGGACAGGGAGGGGAGACCCAGTACTTC
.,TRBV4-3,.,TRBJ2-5,CASSQGYPFRWETQYF,TGCGCCAGCAGCCAAGGGTACCCGTTCCGATGGGAGACCCAGTACTTC
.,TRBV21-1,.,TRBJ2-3,CASTGTGRRDTQYF,TGTGCCAGCACCGGGACAGGGAGGAGAGATACGCAGTATTTT
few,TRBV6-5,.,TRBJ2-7,CASSPRQGVVYEQYF,TGTGCCAGCAGTCCTCGCCAGGGAGTGGTATACGAGCAGTACTTC
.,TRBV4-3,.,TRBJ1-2,CASSRAGAGLEGGYTF,TGCGCCAGCAGCCGAGCGGGGGCCGGCCTAGAGGGTGGCTACACCTTC
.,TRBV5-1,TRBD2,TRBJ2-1,CASSLASGNNEQFF,TGCGCCAGCAGCTTGGCTAGCGGAAACAATGAGCAGTTCTTC
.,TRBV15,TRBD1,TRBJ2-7,CATSRDPTGRDEQYF,TGTGCCACCAGCAGAGATCCGACAGGGCGGGACGAGCAGTACTTC
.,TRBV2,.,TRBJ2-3,CASSEWAGPDTQYF,TGTGCCAGCAGTGAATGGGCAGGGCCAGATACGCAGTATTTT
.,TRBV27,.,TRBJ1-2,CASSPRRNYGYTF,TGTGCCAGCAGTCCTAGACGGAACTATGGCTACACCTTC
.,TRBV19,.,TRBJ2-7,CASSMRGPRGSYEQYF,TGTGCCAGTAGTATGCGCGGGCCCAGAGGCTCCTACGAGCAGTACTTC
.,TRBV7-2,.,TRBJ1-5,CASSLDWINQPQHF,TGTGCCAGCAGCTTAGACTGGATCAATCAGCCCCAGCATTTT
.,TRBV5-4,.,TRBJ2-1,CASSPRGVTNGYNEQFF,TGTGCCAGCAGCCCGCGAGGTGTAACTAATGGATACAATGAGCAGTTCTTC
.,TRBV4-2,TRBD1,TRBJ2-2,CASSQGDRNTGELFF,TGTGCCAGCAGCCAGGGGGACAGGAACACCGGGGAGCTGTTTTTT
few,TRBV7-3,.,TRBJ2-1,CASSLTGQQGNEQFF,TGTGCCAGCAGCTTAACTGGGCAACAGGGTAATGAGCAGTTCTTC
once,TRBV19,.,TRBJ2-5,CASSIRSLQETQYF,TGTGCCAGTAGTATCCGTAGCCTCCAAGAGACCCAGTACTTC
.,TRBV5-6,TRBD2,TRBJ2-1,CASSKERTSGYNEQFF,TGTGCCAGCAGCAAGGAACGGACTAGCGGGTACAATGAGCAGTTCTTC
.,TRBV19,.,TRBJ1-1,CASSTPANRYTEAFF,TGTGCCAGTAGTACCCCCGCAAACAGGTACACTGAAGCTTTCTTT
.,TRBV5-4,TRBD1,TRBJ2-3,CASRAGTGGLGVSDTQYF,TGTGCCAGCAGGGCCGGGACAGGGGGATTGGGAGTGTCAGATACGCAGTATTTT
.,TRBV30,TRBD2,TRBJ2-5,CACEGGRGQETQYF,TGTGCCTGCGAGGGCGGGAGGGGGCAAGAGACCCAGTACTTC
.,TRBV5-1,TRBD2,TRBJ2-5,CASSLAHLAGGGETQYF,TGCGCCAGCAGCTTGGCCCATTTGGCGGGAGGCGGAGAGACCCAGTACTTC
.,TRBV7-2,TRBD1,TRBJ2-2,CASSSTYNRGTDGELFF,TGTGCCAGCAGCTCAACCTATAACAGGGGAACGGACGGGGAGCTGTTTTTT
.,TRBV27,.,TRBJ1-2,CASSLSLAQGAGYTF,TGTGCCAGCAGTTTATCGCTGGCGCAGGGTGCCGGCTACACCTTC
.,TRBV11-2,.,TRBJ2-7,CASSLDSQESYEQYF,TGTGCCAGCAGCTTAGATTCGCAGGAGAGCTACGAGCAGTACTTC
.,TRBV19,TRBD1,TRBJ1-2,CAAKQNRGDYGYTF,TGTGCCGCGAAACAGAACAGGGGTGACTATGGCTACACCTTC
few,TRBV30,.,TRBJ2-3,CAWSGRRPDIYTDTQYF,TGTGCCTGGTCCGGACGACGTCCCGATATTTACACAGATACGCAGTATTTT
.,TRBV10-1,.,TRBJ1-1,CASSADRLNTEAFF,TGCGCCAGCAGCGCCGACAGACTGAACACTGAAGCTTTCTTT
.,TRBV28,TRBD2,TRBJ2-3,CASSSSGEGTDTQYF,TGTGCCAGCAGTTCTAGCGGGGAGGGGACAGATACGCAGTATTTT
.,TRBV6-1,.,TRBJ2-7,CASSDHSSRQIGEQYF,TGTGCCAGCAGTGACCACTCATCCAGACAGATAGGCGAGCAGTACTTC
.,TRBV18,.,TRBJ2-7,CASSQGRGEQYF,TGTGCCAGCTCACAGGGTCGGGGCGAGCAGTACTTC
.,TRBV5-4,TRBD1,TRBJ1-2,CASSFGRGINYGYTF,TGTGCCAGCAGCTTCGGCAGGGGGATAAACTATGGCTACACCTTC
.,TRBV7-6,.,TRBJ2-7,CASSLEAGRTRSNYEQYF,TGTGCCAGCAGCTTAGAAGCAGGGCGGACGAGATCAAACTACGAGCAGTACTTC
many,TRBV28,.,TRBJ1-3,CASSFEGTSGNTIYF,TGTGCCAGCAGTTTTGAGGGAACCTCTGGAAACACCATATATTTT
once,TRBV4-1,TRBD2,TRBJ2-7,CASSRSAGGAYEQYF,TGCGCCAGCAGTCGCAGCGCGGGAGGGGCCTACGAGCAGTACTTC
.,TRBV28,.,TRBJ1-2,CASSQTSVGYTF,TGTGCCAGCAGCCAAACTTCGGTTGGCTACACCTTC
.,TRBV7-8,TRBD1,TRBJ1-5,CASSLEGARSNQPQHF,TGTGCCAGCAGCTTAGAGGGGGCGCGGAGCAATCAGCCCCAGCATTTT
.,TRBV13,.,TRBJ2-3,CASSTWRGSTDTQYF,TGTGCCAGCAGCACCTGGCGGGGAAGCACAGATACGCAGTATTTT
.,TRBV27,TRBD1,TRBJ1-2,CASSFTTGNQYGYTF,TGTGCCAGCAGTTTCACGACAGGGAATCAGTATGGCTACACCTTC
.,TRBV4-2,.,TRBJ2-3,CASSQVGGISTDTQYF,TGTGCCAGCAGCCAAGTTGGAGGGATAAGCACAGATACGCAGTATTTT
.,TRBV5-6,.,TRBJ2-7,CASSSEDLVGYF,TGTGCCAGCAGCTCGGAAGACCTGGTCGGGTACTTC
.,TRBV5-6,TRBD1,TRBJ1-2,CASSLAGTGLQYGYTF,TGTGCCAGCAGCTTGGCGGGGACAGGCCTTCAATATGGCTACACCTTC
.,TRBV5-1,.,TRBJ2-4,CASSPSQNIQYF,TGCGCCAGCAGCCCTAGTCAAAACATTCAGTACTTC
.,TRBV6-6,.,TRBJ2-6,CASSYGTGANVLTF,TGTGCCAGCAGTTATGGGACTGGGGCCAACGTCCTGACTTTC
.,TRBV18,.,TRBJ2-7,CASSRPTETYEQYF,TGTGCCAGCTCACGGCCGACTGAAACCTACGAGCAGTACTTC
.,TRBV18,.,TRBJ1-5,CASSRGLSGDNQPQHF,TGTGCCAGCTCACGGGGGCTGTCGGGGGACAATCAGCCCCAGCATTTT
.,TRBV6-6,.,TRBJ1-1,CASSRGGTEAFF,TGTGCCAGCAGTCGGGGGGGCACTGAAGCTTTCTTT
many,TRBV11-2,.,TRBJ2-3,CASSTPGRVADTQYF,TGTGCCAGCAGCACCCCGGGGAGAGTGGCAGATACGCAGTATTTT
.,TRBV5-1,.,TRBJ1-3,CASSRDLSGNTIYF,TGCGCCAGCAGCCGGGACCTCTCTGGAAACACCATATATTTT